The clone carrying this T cell receptor beta chain was detected many times. Its antigen is as yet unknown. This specimen belongs to a study of T-cell reconstitution after alpha-beta-depleted transplantation in children. Study-level findings and limits: At day 60, the high TCRbeta diversity found in some patients originated from recipient T cells and thymic progenitors that had survived. At around two months after transplant, the alpha-beta T cells were reportedly derived from several hundred expanded clones that came from non-depleted graft cells. It was newly produced T cells that mostly accounted for T-cell counts and diversity one year after transplant.

Germline CDR1 reads SQVTM; CDR2 reads ANQGSEA. The CDR3 covers 14 residues. Trimming took off 3 bases at V and 1 base at J, with 12 bases between the two ends. Preparing the TCRbeta library involved the use of unique molecular identifiers. TCRdb re-called the PCR reads through MiXCR, storing one row per CDR3 protein. The sample has hundreds of thousands of distinct CDR3 sequences; 23% are singletons. The TCR originated in a boy less than two years old who had a stem cell transplant for acute myeloid leukemia, so the T cells may come from the graft donor. Source: PBMCs, mostly from graft donor cells, taken 360 days after TCRalphabeta/CD19-depleted stem cell transplant. V gene TRBV29-1 combines with J gene TRBJ2-5; D not resolved. The CDR3 reads CSVDRVNLQETQYF. The DNA for the CDR3 is TGCAGCGTTGATCGGGTTAACCTCCAAGAGACCCAGTACTTC. The full variable domain, in which reference TRBV29-1 and TRBJ2-5 provide the parts outside the CDR3, is SAVISQKPSRDICQRGTSLTIQCQVDSQVTMMFWYRQQPGQSLTLIATANQGSEATYESGFVIDKFPISRPNLTFSTLTVSNMSPEDSSIYLCSVDRVNLQETQYFGPGTRLLVL.